This record concerns one T cell receptor beta chain sequence. The antigen remains undetermined. Making TCR beta cDNA involved around 500 ng total RNA and a constant-region primer. Sequencing libraries for TCR beta derived from three nested multiplex PCR rounds that used slightly modified ARM-PCR. The two initial PCR rounds, roughly 10 cycles each, used TRBV1-TRBV30 forward and C-beta reverse primers. In TCRdb, the multiplex PCR reads were re-called with MiXCR into one record per CDR3 protein. The sample shows 20,000 to 30,000 distinct CDR3 sequences, approximately 78% of them seen only once. The sample belongs to a study of tumor-infiltrating lymphocytes in primary liver carcinoma. Overall study findings and caveats: The 250 largest clones made up significantly more of tumor than blood repertoires (p = 0.039).

V lost 8 bases and J 7 bases, leaving 21 bases between the germline ends. CDR3 length: 15 residues. Per the germline V gene, CDR1 is MGHRA and CDR2 is YSYEKL. Investigators took RNA and DNA out together from about 19-30 mg of unsorted bulk tissue. Those patients suffered from chronic HBV infection and were treatment-naive. The V gene is TRBV4-1, the J gene TRBJ2-1; D gene unclear. This receptor was identified in a man aged 35-49 years with primary liver carcinoma and hepatitis B virus infection. The sample was liver tumor tissue from sampling region 3. Documented subset: tumor region T3, left-lateral pole. In DNA form, the CDR3 reads TGCGCCAGCTGCCCGCTTGGTAACAACAAGAATGAGCAGTTCTTC. As protein: CASCPLGNNKNEQFF.